These 16 T cell receptor beta chains were all obtained from the same sample, sequenced in a study of T cells after yellow fever vaccination. Via MiXCR, TCRdb re-called the 5' RACE reads, giving one row per CDR3 protein. Of some 670,000 distinct CDR3 sequences in the sample, around an eighth were seen once. The sequencing used PBMCs, collected on the day of the yellow fever booster vaccination. The receptors here all came from a man aged 25-45 years who received the YFV17D yellow fever vaccine.

The chain couples TRBV7-2 to TRBJ1-6; D not certain. The CDR3 has 15 amino acids. From germline, CDR1 is SGHTA and CDR2 FQGNSA. The V end lost 8 bases, the J end lost 5 bases, and 16 bases lay between the germline ends. CDR3 nucleotides: TGTGCCAGCGTTCTACTACGTTCGGATAATTCACCCCTCCACTTT. It translates to CASVLLRSDNSPLHF.

The chain has TRBV12-3 or TRBV12-4 and TRBJ1-3; D is unresolved. Trimming removed 7 bases at V and 4 bases at J, with 8 bases between. The CDR3 loop spans 12 amino acids. CDR3 protein: CASNPSGNTIYF. DNA for the CDR3: TGTGCCAGCAACCCCTCCGGAAACACCATATATTTT.

In this sample, this clonotype turned up many times. The gene calls are TRBV18 and TRBJ2-5, with D unclear. V was cut by 8 bases and J by 1 base, with 11 bases left in between. Germline values: CDR1 KGHSH, CDR2 LQKENI. The CDR3 has 13 amino acids. Here the CDR3 DNA reads TGTGCCAGCAGCCCCCCTATCCAAGAGACCCAGTACTTC. Translation gives CASSPPIQETQYF.

This clonotype was observed a few times. As DNA, the CDR3 is TGTGCCAGCAGTTCACAGGGGAGGCAGACCCAGTACTTC. Amino acid sequence: CASSSQGRQTQYF. J is TRBJ2-5 and V is TRBV27, with TRBD1 as a possible D gene (7 bases). CDR1 is MNHEY, CDR2 SMNVEV, per germline (reference sequence). The V and J ends lost 4 bases and 6 bases respectively, with 12 bases between them. The length of the CDR3 is 13 residues.

On this clonotype itself: The junction shows a germline mismatch at one end, possibly a read error. The rearrangement uses TRBV20-1 and TRBJ2-5; 10 nucleotides match TRBD2. The CDR3 has 17 residues. Germline V gene data show CDR1 as DFQATT and CDR2 as SNEGSKA (reference sequence). The CDR3 loop is CCAGRRPGLASRETQYF. The CDR3 DNA reads as TGCTGTGCTGGGAGGAGACCGGGACTAGCGTCCAGGGAGACCCAGTACTTC.

Turning to this clonotype: Likely a read error: the CDR3 ends without its conserved phenylalanine or tryptophan. The chain couples TRBV11-1 to TRBJ2-1; D remains unclear. There are 15 residues in the CDR3. Deletions cut 3 bases from V and 0 bases from J, with 9 bases between. The germline V gene encodes CDR1 SGHAT and CDR2 FQDESV (reference sequence). CDR3 coding DNA: TGTGCCAGCAGCTTTCGGCAGAGCTCCTACAATGAGCAGTTCTCC. The encoded protein is CASSFRQSSYNEQFS.

This clonotype was seen a handful of times. The gene calls are TRBV12-3 or TRBV12-4 and TRBJ2-2; 7 bases align to TRBD2. CDR3 length equals 16 residues. V dropped 1 base and J dropped 5; count of bases not matched to a gene: 7. The CDR3 loop is CASSLGISGGTGELFF. CDR3 sequence (DNA): TGTGCCAGCAGTTTAGGAATTTCCGGGGGGACCGGGGAGCTGTTTTTT.

Concerning this clonotype: An end of the junction differs from the germline gene, which may be a read error. This rearrangement joins TRBV12-3 or TRBV12-4 to TRBJ1-1; possibly TRBD1 for D (6 bases). The CDR3 sequence is 15 residues long. In DNA, the CDR3 is TGTGCCAGCAGCCGTGGACAGAGGTTGGGCACTGAAGCTCTCTTT. Its protein is CASSRGQRLGTEALF.

This clonotype has only a few counts. The chain couples TRBV7-9 to TRBJ1-1, with D possibly being TRBD1 (5 bases). Per germline, CDR1 SEHNR and CDR2 FQNEAQ (reference sequence). This CDR3 is 14 amino acids long. Trimming cost V 3 bases and J 10 bases, with 18 bases left between them. The CDR3 nucleotides are TGTGCCAGCAGCTTCTCCGGGGTGGGGCTTGTAGCTTTCTTT. It codes for CASSFSGVGLVAFF.

The CDR3, as DNA: TGCGCCAGCAGCCCCCAAACCGGGGAGCTGTTTTTT. The encoded protein is CASSPQTGELFF. V is TRBV4-3 and J is TRBJ2-2; D uncertain. Trimming left V 4 bases short and J 5 bases short, with 5 bases between. Germline lookup yields CDR1 LGHNA and CDR2 YSLEER. The CDR3 length is 12 residues.

This clonotype occurred a few times. The rearrangement joins TRBV5-4 to TRBJ2-7; D possibly matches TRBD1 or TRBD2 (5 bases each). Germline V gene data show CDR1 as SGHNT and CDR2 as YYREEE (reference sequence). Trimming stripped 6 bases from V and 6 bases from J, with 22 bases between. The CDR3 covers 15 residues. CDR3 DNA sequence: TGTGCCAGCACCTATTACCGGGACCCGGTAGGCGAGCAGTACTTC. Translating gives CASTYYRDPVGEQYF.

A few counts support this clonotype. The chain links TRBV6-2 or TRBV6-3 to TRBJ1-2; D is unclear. The CDR3 totals 14 residues. Between the trimmed V and J ends, which lost 4 bases and 4 bases, there was a span of 13 bases. CDR1 is MNHEY and CDR2 is SVGEGT in the germline V gene. In DNA, the CDR3 is TGTGCCAGCAGTTCGACGGGCCTGGGCTATGGCTACACCTTC. Translation gives CASSSTGLGYGYTF.

This clonotype was counted many times. The chain is built from TRBV4-3 and TRBJ2-4, with a possible D match to TRBD1 (5 bases). The ends were cut back, 0 bases at V and 0 bases at J, with 9 bases in the middle. The CDR3 is made up of 16 amino acids. Germline CDR1 and CDR2: LGHNA and YSLEER. The CDR3 DNA follows: TGCGCCAGCAGCCAAGATCTGGGGCTAGCCAAAAACATTCAGTACTTC. It specifies CASSQDLGLAKNIQYF.

The chain carries TRBV7-2 and TRBJ2-7; tentative D call: TRBD1 (7 bases). CDR3 length: 15 amino acids. V was clipped by 1 base and J by 0 bases, with 10 bases between them. Germline CDR1 and CDR2: SGHTA and FQGNSA. The CDR3 DNA reads TGTGCCAGCAGCTTAGTCAGGGGGGCCTCCTACGAGCAGTACTTC. It specifies CASSLVRGASYEQYF.

The V call is TRBV10-3, the J call TRBJ1-1, with 7 bases matching TRBD1. This CDR3 is 16 amino acids long. V was clipped by 0 bases and J by 3 bases; unmatched bases: 7. Germline-derived CDR1 and CDR2 are ENHRY and SYGVKD. CDR3 sequence reads: CAISESRGGRDTEAFF. DNA for the CDR3: TGTGCCATCAGTGAGTCAAGAGGGGGCAGAGACACTGAAGCTTTCTTT.

This clonotype appeared a few times. V gene TRBV20-1 combines with J gene TRBJ2-1; TRBD2 aligns across 7 bases. CDR1 is DFQATT, CDR2 SNEGSKA, per germline (reference sequence). CDR3 length: 14 amino acids. V lost 6 bases to trimming and J lost 2 bases; unmatched junction nucleotides: 7. The CDR3 DNA reads as TGCAGTGCCCGTCTAGCGGACCCCTACAATGAGCAGTTCTTC. This gives the protein CSARLADPYNEQFF.